This TCR beta chain was retrieved from a study of blood T cells in healthy people across ages (dated by TCRdb to the mid-2010s). Context from the whole study: In model experiments, template switching captured roughly one uniquely barcoded TCR beta cDNA molecule for every two T cells. To track age-related changes in TCR beta repertoire diversity, the study relied on deep sequencing normalized with unique cDNA molecular identifiers. The donors were split into four age groups: young (average 16 years), middle-aged (39), aged (about 62) and long-lived (over 75). Donors of different ages were randomly distributed across sequencing lanes to avoid experimental bias. Two additional independent replicas of 1 million unique cDNA reads from the same blood draw were analyzed for two donors (one aged 18 to 30 and one aged 80 or older).

The library came from 5' RACE. This sample was sequenced with an Illumina HiSeq 2500. A second PCR of 7 to 11 cycles was run with a J-beta primer mix and a sample-barcoded 5' primer. A template-switch 5' adaptor carrying 12 random nucleotides introduced a unique molecular identifier onto each TCR beta cDNA molecule. Each sample yielded at least 2.5 million CDR3-containing paired-end reads. First-strand cDNA was synthesized from all RNA with the Mint cDNA synthesis kit, primed by a TRBC-specific oligonucleotide. All cDNA was treated with uracil-DNA glycosylase and then went through a first 18-cycle PCR with the universal primers M1SS and BC2_uni_R. Under the source paper's analysis protocol: Each sample was normalized by randomly selecting 1 million high-quality reads, each carrying a distinct molecular identifier. Reads sharing molecular identifiers were discarded rather than binned into consensus sequences. MiTCR, set to a Q25 quality threshold and the strictest error-elimination algorithm, was used for CDR3 identification, clonotype clustering and error correction. A nonparametric unseen species model with Euler transformation was used to estimate lower-bound total TCR beta diversity. Starting from the raw public reads, TCRdb applied fastp trimming at Q25, assembled clones with MiXCR and retained in-frame beta chains. CDR3 protein sequences are deduplicated, and each keeps its most common genes and DNA. The authors' filters were not applied to this entry. The sample has 1.5 million to 2 million distinct CDR3 sequences on record, around 50% of them singletons. The ten largest clones capture roughly 2% of the sample.

The paper as a whole reports these results and caveats: Estimates of total diversity based on one million sequenced T cells were considered lower bounds and underestimates. Compared with the aged group, more naive CD4+ T cells, fewer expanded clones and increased TCR diversity were shown by the long-lived group, suggesting age selection. Observed TCR beta diversity per million T cells fell roughly linearly with age, and a significant reduction was already apparent by age about 38. Because donor CMV infection status was unknown, age-related changes in expanded clonotypes were potentially confounded. Conclusive comparison of naive and antigen-experienced compartments was prevented by the profiling of bulk unsorted PBMCs. There was a strong correlation between observed TCR beta diversity and the percentage of naive T cells measured by flow cytometry.

Points on this clonotype: What antigen it recognizes has not been identified. No quality values exist for individual bases; no much larger clone is one base distant.

Trimming takes 5 bases off V and 5 bases off J; junction bases not matched to a gene: 21. From a lookup of the germline V gene, CDR1 and CDR2 are MDHEN and SYDVKM. The CDR3 holds 20 amino acids from the cysteine to the phenylalanine. Only the CDR3 part of the read is kept: 60 bases, read in frame from the first base. The donors were roughly 39 Caucasian individuals from Russia, aged 6 to 90 years, who were systemically healthy. Around 9.7 milliliters of peripheral blood were collected from each donor into EDTA-treated Vacutainer tubes. Ficoll-Paque density-gradient centrifugation was used to isolate PBMCs, with at least 6.5 million per sample. Total RNA was extracted from PBMCs with Trizol reagent, with at least 6 micrograms obtained per sample. Naive CD45RAhigh/CD27high T cell percentages were measured by flow cytometry on a PBMC aliquot from every donor.

The sequencing input was blood. The V gene is TRBV28 and the J gene is TRBJ2-5, with 12 central nucleotides matching TRBD1. The clonotype originates from a middle-aged woman in good health. CDR3 reads: CASSARNFSLGTGGGETQYF. The nucleotide sequence reads TGTGCCAGCAGTGCCCGGAACTTTTCCCTTGGGACAGGGGGCGGGGAGACCCAGTACTTC.